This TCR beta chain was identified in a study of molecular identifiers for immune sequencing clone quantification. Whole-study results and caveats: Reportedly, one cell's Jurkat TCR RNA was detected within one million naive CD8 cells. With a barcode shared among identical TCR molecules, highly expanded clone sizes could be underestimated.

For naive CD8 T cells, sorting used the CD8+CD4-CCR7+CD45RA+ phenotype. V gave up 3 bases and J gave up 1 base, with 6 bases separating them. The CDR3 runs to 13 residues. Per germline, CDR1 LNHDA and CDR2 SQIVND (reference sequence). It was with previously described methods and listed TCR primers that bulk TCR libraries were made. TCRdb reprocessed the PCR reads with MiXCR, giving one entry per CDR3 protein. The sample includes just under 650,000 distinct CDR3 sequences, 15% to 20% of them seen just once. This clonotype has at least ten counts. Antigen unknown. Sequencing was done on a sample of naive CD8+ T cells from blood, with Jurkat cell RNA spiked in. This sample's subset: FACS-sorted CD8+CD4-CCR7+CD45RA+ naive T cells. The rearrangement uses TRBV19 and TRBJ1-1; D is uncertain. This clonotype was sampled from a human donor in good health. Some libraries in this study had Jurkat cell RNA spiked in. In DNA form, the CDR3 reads TGTGCCAGTAGTATCTCACAGAACACTGAAGCTTTCTTT. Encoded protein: CASSISQNTEAFF.